The 22 T cell receptor beta chains presented below share a single source sample, sequenced in a study of T cell responses to AZD1222 COVID-19 vaccine. Repertoires were generated with immunoSEQ multiplex PCR, while TCRdb's copy carries only in-frame clones and drops some. In the table there are about 160,000 clones, about 88% of which are singletons. The material was peripheral blood, obtained on day 0 of AZD1222 vaccination. All receptors come from an adult in good health.

The chain employs TRBV28 and TRBJ2-6; tentatively, D is TRBD1 or TRBD2 (5 bases each). CDR1 and CDR2 (germline): MDHEN, SYDVKM. There are 16 residues in the CDR3. Trimming pared 7 bases from V and 1 base from J, leaving 14 bases between. The CDR3 sequence is CASNPFGGSGANVLTF. CDR3 sequence (DNA): TGTGCCAGCAACCCATTTGGGGGATCTGGGGCCAACGTCCTGACTTTC.

This clone was seen only once. This chain links TRBV5-4 with TRBJ1-2, with D possibly TRBD1 on 6 matching bases. CDR3 length: 14 residues. Germline V gene lookup returns CDR1 SGHNT and CDR2 YYREEE (reference sequence). The V end lost 6 bases, the J end lost 0 bases, and 12 bases lay between the germline ends. The CDR3 loop reads CASNRGDTNYGYTF. CDR3 DNA: TGTGCCAGCAACCGGGGGGACACTAACTATGGCTACACCTTC.

The chain uses TRBV18 and TRBJ2-1, with D perhaps matching TRBD2 (6 bases). The CDR3 runs 16 residues. Trimming took off 2 bases at V and 0 bases at J, with 11 bases between the two ends. Per the germline V gene, CDR1 is KGHSH and CDR2 is LQKENI. CDR3 sequence: CASSPGRSSSYNEQFF. DNA of the CDR3: TGTGCCAGCTCACCAGGGAGGTCGAGCTCCTACAATGAGCAGTTCTTC.

The chain is built from TRBV7-3 and TRBJ2-5, with D possibly matching TRBD1 (7 bases). V shed 5 bases and J shed 4 bases, with 14 bases lying between them. Germline assignment: CDR1 SGHTA and CDR2 FQGTGA. The CDR3 has 14 residues. The CDR3 spells CASSPGGGIETQYF. CDR3 DNA: TGTGCCAGCAGCCCAGGGGGAGGAATAGAGACCCAGTACTTC.

The J gene is TRBJ2-1, the V gene TRBV9; D not resolved. The CDR3 runs to 15 residues. CDR1 is SGDLS, CDR2 YYNGEE, per germline. The germline V and J ends were trimmed by 2 bases and 2 bases, with 11 bases remaining between them. The CDR3 nucleotides are TGTGCCAGCAGCGTTCGAATTGCGCCCTACAATGAGCAGTTCTTC. Translating gives CASSVRIAPYNEQFF.

The CDR3 sequence: CASSLTGAINQPQHF. CDR3 nucleotides: TGTGCCAGCAGCCTGACAGGGGCGATCAATCAGCCCCAGCATTTT. This rearrangement joins TRBV5-5 to TRBJ1-5; 8 nucleotides line up with TRBD1. This CDR3 has 15 amino acids. The germline gives CDR1 SGHKS, CDR2 YYEKEE (reference sequence). Unmatched junction bases numbered 6, after V lost 4 bases and J lost 3 bases. Full variable domain (outside the CDR3, taken from reference TRBV5-5 and TRBJ1-5): DAGVTQSPTHLIKTRGQQVTLRCSPISGHKSVSWYQQVLGQGPQFIFQYYEKEERGRGNFPDRFSARQFPNYSSELNVNALLLGDSALYLCASSLTGAINQPQHFGDGTRLSIL.

The rearrangement links TRBV28 to TRBJ2-1, with 14 bases matching TRBD2. Germline values: CDR1 MDHEN, CDR2 SYDVKM. V shed 6 bases, J shed 1 base, and the junction held 5 bases outside the gene matches. This CDR3 is built from 17 residues. The CDR3 here is CASSPGLAGASYNEQFF. The CDR3 DNA reads as TGTGCCAGCAGCCCGGGACTAGCGGGAGCGTCCTACAATGAGCAGTTCTTC.

CDR3 sequence: CASSEPDRGGQETQYF. In DNA form, the CDR3 reads TGTGCCAGCAGCGAACCCGACAGGGGAGGGCAAGAGACCCAGTACTTC. The chain couples TRBV28 to TRBJ2-5, with a tentative D call TRBD1 (8 bases). CDR1 and CDR2 from the germline V gene are MDHEN and SYDVKM. Trimming took off 6 bases at V and 2 bases at J, with 19 bases between the two ends. This CDR3 is 16 amino acids long.

The chain carries TRBV29-1 and TRBJ2-3, with a tentative D call TRBD2 (5 bases). CDR1 and CDR2 from the germline V gene are SQVTM and ANQGSEA. V was cut by 1 base and J by 0 bases, with 11 bases left in between. CDR3 size: 15 residues. The CDR3 nucleotides are TGCAGCGTTGAAGCGACCCCGGGGAGCACAGATACGCAGTATTTT. As protein: CSVEATPGSTDTQYF.

V gene TRBV15 combines with J gene TRBJ1-2; D unclear. CDR1 LNHNV and CDR2 YYDKDF come from the germline V gene (reference sequence). CDR3 length equals 16 residues. V shed 0 bases and J shed 6 bases, with 17 bases lying between them. For the CDR3, the DNA is TGTGCCACCAGCAGAGATGAGAGGGAGAGGGAAAATGGCTACACCTTC. Translated, it gives CATSRDERERENGYTF.

Only one count was recorded for this clone. The chain carries TRBV4-1 and TRBJ2-7; the D gene is possibly TRBD1 (5 bases). The CDR3 spans 15 residues. V lost 1 base, J lost 3 bases, and 13 bases lay in between. Looked up from germline, CDR1 is MGHRA and CDR2 is YSYEKL. This CDR3 is CASSQGRQGLYEQYF. In DNA, the CDR3 is TGCGCCAGCAGCCAAGGGCGCCAGGGTCTCTACGAGCAGTACTTC.

This chain links TRBV6-5 with TRBJ2-2; no firm D call. V was trimmed by 5 bases and J by 5 bases, leaving 9 bases between them. CDR1 is MNHEY, CDR2 SVGAGI, per germline. CDR3 length: 13 amino acids. CDR3 coding DNA: TGTGCCAGCAGTAAGACCGAAACCGGGGAGCTGTTTTTT. Translated: CASSKTETGELFF.

This clone was observed a single time. J is TRBJ2-3 and V is TRBV6-5; D is uncertain. The CDR3 is 15 residues long. Germline V lookup: CDR1 MNHEY, CDR2 SVGAGI. The V end was cut by 2 bases, the J end by 8 bases, with 17 bases between. For the CDR3, the DNA is TGTGCCAGCAGTTACCCGAGCCCCCAATCGGGTACGCAGTATTTT. Its translation: CASSYPSPQSGTQYF.

V usage is TRBV6-6 and J usage is TRBJ2-5; D is perhaps TRBD1 (6 bases). Germline V gene sequence: CDR1 MNHNY, CDR2 SVGAGI (reference sequence). V was cut by 6 bases and J by 1 base, with 15 bases left in between. The CDR3 sequence is 15 residues long. The CDR3 is CASRAGGQFQETQYF. The CDR3 nucleotides are TGTGCCAGCAGGGCCGGAGGACAGTTCCAAGAGACCCAGTACTTC.

This clone appeared a single time. The chain carries TRBV7-2 and TRBJ2-7; D is uncertain. The CDR3 spans 11 residues. In germline, CDR1 is SGHTA, CDR2 FQGNSA. The V and J ends lost 2 bases and 5 bases respectively, with 4 bases between them. The CDR3 DNA follows: TGTGCCAGCAGCTTACTCGACGAGCAGTACTTC. It specifies CASSLLDEQYF. Supplemented by reference TRBV7-2 and TRBJ2-7, the full variable domain reads GAGVSQSPSNKVTEKGKDVELRCDPISGHTALYWYRQSLGQGLEFLIYFQGNSAPDKSGLPSDRFSAERTGGSVSTLTIQRTQQEDSAVYLCASSLLDEQYFGPGTRLTVT.

This chain connects TRBV5-1 to TRBJ1-3, with D unresolved. This CDR3 spans 16 amino acids. Between the trimmed V and J ends, which lost 0 bases and 0 bases, there was a span of 10 bases. Germline CDR1 is SGHRS and CDR2 is YFSETQ. The CDR3 bases are TGCGCCAGCAGCTTGGCCACATCTAGCTCTGGAAACACCATATATTTT. Translated, it gives CASSLATSSSGNTIYF.

This clone was observed once. This sequence joins TRBV6-2 or TRBV6-3 and TRBJ1-2; unclear D gene. Trimming left V 0 bases short and J 6 bases short, with 14 bases between. CDR3 length equals 15 residues. Germline V CDR1 and CDR2: MNHEY, SVGEGT. CDR3: CASSYSILRRDGYTF. CDR3 bases: TGTGCCAGCAGTTACTCGATACTCCGGCGGGATGGCTACACCTTC.

This clone has just one count. This sequence joins TRBV18 and TRBJ1-2; D not resolved. CDR1 KGHSH and CDR2 LQKENI come from the germline V gene. The CDR3 is 15 amino acids. V shed 2 bases and J shed 3 bases, with 13 bases lying between them. This chain's CDR3 is CASSPEGGFHYGYTF. The CDR3 region has the DNA TGTGCCAGCTCACCAGAGGGAGGGTTCCACTATGGCTACACCTTC.

The J gene is TRBJ2-7, the V gene TRBV5-1; 13 bases agree with TRBD2. Germline CDR1 is SGHRS and CDR2 is YFSETQ. V lost 4 bases, J lost 6 bases, and 4 bases stayed unmatched. The CDR3 has 14 residues. Here the CDR3 reads CASSTRLAGGEQYF. The CDR3 region has the DNA TGCGCCAGCAGCACCAGACTAGCGGGAGGCGAGCAGTACTTC.

V gene TRBV9 combines with J gene TRBJ1-4; maybe TRBD1 (6 bases). Trimming shortened V by 2 bases and J by 6 bases, and 14 bases separated the two germline ends. Looked up from germline, CDR1 is SGDLS and CDR2 is YYNGEE. CDR3 length equals 15 residues. The CDR3 DNA reads TGTGCCAGCAGCGTCCTCGGGACACGAGATGAAAAACTGTTTTTT. Translation: CASSVLGTRDEKLFF.

CDR3 protein: CATSFSGGSFSYEQYF. CDR3 coding DNA: TGTGCCACCAGCTTTTCCGGGGGGTCCTTCTCCTACGAGCAGTACTTC. The chain combines TRBV15 with TRBJ2-7; 7 positions agree with TRBD2. V lost 5 bases, J lost 0 bases, and 10 bases stayed unmatched. Germline V gives CDR1 LNHNV, CDR2 YYDKDF (reference sequence). This CDR3 comprises 16 residues.

The chain is built from TRBV18 and TRBJ2-1, with 8 positions matching TRBD2. V was pared by 4 bases and J by 7 bases, with 9 bases of the junction left unmatched. The CDR3 covers 15 residues. Germline V gene data show CDR1 as KGHSH and CDR2 as LQKENI. CDR3 in amino acids: CASSLSSGSLNEQFF. CDR3 DNA sequence: TGTGCCAGCTCACTATCCAGCGGGAGTCTTAATGAGCAGTTCTTC.